This entry is about one T cell receptor beta chain. Its specificity is unknown. The CDR3 is 17 residues long. V was clipped by 7 bases and J by 0 bases, with 19 bases between them. Looked up from germline, CDR1 is MDHEN and CDR2 is SYDVKM. This sample was included in a study of Ad26.COV2.S vaccination and SARS-CoV-2 variants. Data came from immunoSEQ multiplex PCR; TCRdb stores just in-frame clones and leaves some out. The table includes about 180,000 clones, approximately 90% detected once. Notes on the study in general: Among vaccine recipients, spike-specific TCR breadth exceeded that of placebo recipients. Considerable breadth of spike-specific CD8+ and CD4+ T cell responses has reportedly been documented following vaccination.

The sequence came from a human donor who had recovered from COVID-19. The chain links TRBV28 to TRBJ2-1; tentative D call: TRBD2 (6 bases). Sequencing was performed on peripheral blood, taken after recovery from COVID-19. CDR3 amino acids: CASTLRRGAASYNEQFF. As DNA, the CDR3 is TGTGCCAGCACCCTACGGCGGGGAGCGGCCTCCTACAATGAGCAGTTCTTC.